These 19 T cell receptor beta chains were all obtained from the same sample, sequenced in a study of T cells in Graves' hyperthyroidism and ophthalmopathy. The source material, RNA transcripts, was used to amplify TCR beta CDR3 regions. First-round RT-PCR of the TCR CDR3 relied on the HTBI primer set. TCRdb re-analysed the multiplex PCR reads in MiXCR, keeping a single row per CDR3 protein. The sample carries 140,000 or so distinct CDR3 sequences, around 20% recorded once. The sequenced material came from blood. Every receptor here comes from a woman between 50 and 59 years old with Graves' hyperthyroidism that later progressed to Graves' ophthalmopathy.

This clonotype showed up just a few times. V and J are TRBV24-1 and TRBJ2-1; TRBD2 aligns across 13 bases. The V segment lost 3 bases and the J segment 6 bases; nucleotides outside the gene matches: 4. This CDR3 has 16 amino acids. Germline loops: CDR1 KGHDR, CDR2 SFDVKD. The CDR3 loop is CATSDRTSGRFNEQFF. CDR3 in DNA: TGTGCCACCAGTGATCGGACTAGCGGGAGATTCAATGAGCAGTTCTTC.

This clonotype was found many times. The chain employs TRBV12-3 or TRBV12-4 and TRBJ2-2; unclear D gene. CDR3 length: 13 residues. The V end was cut by 2 bases, the J end by 5 bases, with 6 bases between. DNA for the CDR3: TGTGCCAGCAGTTTAAAGGGAACCGGGGAGCTGTTTTTT. As protein: CASSLKGTGELFF.

The table lists this clonotype with a few counts. This CDR3 reads CATSRGGQGEAFF. CDR3 DNA: TGTGCCACCAGCAGAGGAGGGCAGGGTGAAGCTTTCTTT. The chain employs TRBV15 and TRBJ1-1; D is perhaps TRBD1 (5 bases). This CDR3 is built from 13 residues. Trimming took off 1 base at V and 7 bases at J, with 10 bases between the two ends. The germline CDR1 and CDR2 sequences are LNHNV and YYDKDF (reference sequence).

There are many counts of this clonotype. The genes are TRBV15 and TRBJ2-7; TRBD1 agrees at 7 bases. Trimming at V came to 4 bases and at J to 0 bases, leaving 9 bases not matched to a gene. The CDR3 totals 16 residues. Germline loops: CDR1 LNHNV, CDR2 YYDKDF (reference sequence). The CDR3 nucleotides read TGTGCCACCAGCACATATCAGACAGGGAGCTCCTACGAGCAGTACTTC. This encodes CATSTYQTGSSYEQYF.

The sample holds many counts of this clonotype. V and J are TRBV6-1 and TRBJ2-7; possibly TRBD2 for D (6 bases). Germline V gives CDR1 MNHNS, CDR2 SASEGT. The length of the CDR3 is 15 residues. With 6 bases removed from V and 0 bases from J, the gap between germline ends came to 15 bases. The CDR3 spells CASRKKDGSSYEQYF. CDR3 nucleotide sequence: TGTGCCAGCAGAAAAAAAGACGGGAGCTCCTACGAGCAGTACTTC.

This clonotype turned up a few times. The J gene is TRBJ1-2, the V gene TRBV18; D is unresolved. The germline V gene has CDR1 KGHSH and CDR2 LQKENI. Between the trimmed V and J ends, which lost 2 bases and 8 bases, there was a span of 12 bases. The CDR3 loop spans 13 amino acids. CDR3 sequence (DNA): TGTGCCAGCTCACCATCCCAGGTTTACGGCTACACCTTC. Its translation is CASSPSQVYGYTF.

The V and J genes are TRBV2 and TRBJ2-1, with 9 bases fitting TRBD1. CDR1 is SNHLY and CDR2 is FYNNEI in the germline V gene. This CDR3 has 17 residues. V was clipped by 9 bases and J by 5 bases; unmatched bases: 17. In DNA, the CDR3 is TGTGCCAGAGAAAGAGGATTTAAAGACAGGGGGAACAATGAGCAGTTCTTC. Translating it yields CARERGFKDRGNNEQFF.

This clonotype was picked up many times. This chain links TRBV3-1 with TRBJ1-1; D unclear. Per the germline V gene, CDR1 is LGHDT and CDR2 is YNNKEL (reference sequence). There are 14 residues in the CDR3. The V end was cut by 4 bases, the J end by 6 bases, with 15 bases between. The CDR3 DNA follows: TGTGCCAGCAGCCGGAGAGGGTCGGTCCCTGAAGCTTTCTTT. This sequence encodes CASSRRGSVPEAFF.

This clonotype was detected a few times. The rearrangement links TRBV20-1 to TRBJ1-5; no definite D call. Trimming removed 2 bases at V and 5 bases at J, with 13 bases between. Germline assignment: CDR1 DFQATT and CDR2 SNEGSKA (reference sequence). This CDR3 is 14 amino acids long. This CDR3 reads CSARTVPSDQPQHF. The CDR3 DNA follows: TGCAGTGCTAGAACCGTACCGTCAGATCAGCCCCAGCATTTT.

This clonotype has a count of ten or more. The V and J genes are TRBV5-8 and TRBJ2-1, with TRBD1 matching over 10 bases. Germline V gene data show CDR1 as SGHTS and CDR2 as YDEGEE. The CDR3 is 14 amino acids. With 4 bases clipped from V and 9 bases from J, the junction kept 7 bases outside the gene matches. CDR3 DNA: TGTGCCAGCAGCCGGGACAGGGGAGTCCTTGAGCAGTTCTTC. It encodes CASSRDRGVLEQFF.

This clonotype was picked up many times. CDR3 bases: TGTGCCAGCACCCTGGGGCGGTACAGGGAAGAGACCCAGTACTTC. Translated: CASTLGRYREETQYF. V and J are TRBV28 and TRBJ2-5; a weak D match, TRBD1 (6 bases). Germline V gives CDR1 MDHEN, CDR2 SYDVKM. V was pared by 7 bases and J by 3 bases, with 18 bases between. CDR3 length equals 15 residues.

This clonotype was recorded many times. The rearrangement uses TRBV18 and TRBJ2-5; TRBD1 agrees at 7 bases. CDR1 KGHSH and CDR2 LQKENI come from the germline V gene. Trimming removed 1 base from V and 4 bases from J; junction bases left unmatched: 0. This CDR3 is built from 13 residues. The CDR3 nucleotides read TGTGCCAGCTCACCACAGGGGGCAGAGACCCAGTACTTC. Its protein is CASSPQGAETQYF.

The V call is TRBV2, the J call TRBJ2-3; 7 nucleotides line up with TRBD1. This CDR3 region has 14 residues. Germline V gives CDR1 SNHLY, CDR2 FYNNEI. Trimming removed 1 base from V and 4 bases from J; junction bases left unmatched: 2. The CDR3 is CASSEDRGADTQYF. CDR3 DNA sequence: TGTGCCAGCAGTGAAGACAGGGGCGCAGATACGCAGTATTTT.

Ten or more counts support this clonotype. This chain links TRBV11-2 with TRBJ2-1, with TRBD2 matching over 12 bases. The CDR3 consists of 18 residues. J lost 0 bases, V lost 2 bases, and 5 bases had no gene match. From germline, CDR1 is SGHAT and CDR2 FQNNGV. CDR3 bases: TGTGCCAGCAGCTTACTAGCGGGAGGGATCAGCTCCTACAATGAGCAGTTCTTC. Its translation is CASSLLAGGISSYNEQFF.

This clonotype has a count of ten or more. V gene TRBV28 combines with J gene TRBJ1-1; D uncertain. V gave up 5 bases and J gave up 10 bases, with 20 bases separating them. CDR3 length: 14 amino acids. The V gene's germline CDR1 is MDHEN and CDR2 SYDVKM. The CDR3 loop reads CASSPPGQRRLAFF. CDR3 nucleotides: TGTGCCAGCAGTCCCCCGGGCCAAAGGAGGCTAGCTTTCTTT. The full variable domain, completed using reference TRBV28 and TRBJ1-1, is DVKVTQSSRYLVKRTGEKVFLECVQDMDHENMFWYRQDPGLGLRLIYFSYDVKMKEKGDIPEGYSVSREKKERFSLILESASTNQTSMYLCASSPPGQRRLAFFGQGTRLTVV.

J is TRBJ2-1 and V is TRBV5-1; possible D gene TRBD2, 6 bases. The CDR3 length is 15 residues. The V end lost 2 bases, the J end lost 2 bases, and 11 bases lay between the germline ends. Germline lookup yields CDR1 SGHRS and CDR2 YFSETQ. Written as DNA, the CDR3 is TGCGCCAGCAGCTTATCTGGCGGGACCTACAATGAGCAGTTCTTC. This gives the protein CASSLSGGTYNEQFF. Together with reference TRBV5-1 and TRBJ2-1, the CDR3 gives the full variable domain: KAGVTQTPRYLIKTRGQQVTLSCSPISGHRSVSWYQQTPGQGLQFLFEYFSETQRNKGNFPGRFSGRQFSNSRSEMNVSTLELGDSALYLCASSLSGGTYNEQFFGPGTRLTVL.

V is TRBV29-1 and J is TRBJ2-2, with D tentatively TRBD2 (5 bases). V lost 6 bases and J 0 bases, leaving 14 bases between the germline ends. This CDR3 spans 15 amino acids. Germline V gene data show CDR1 as SQVTM and CDR2 as ANQGSEA. The CDR3 DNA reads as TGCAGCGTCCCGGGGTGGAGCGCGAACACCGGGGAGCTGTTTTTT. It codes for CSVPGWSANTGELFF.

The rearrangement links TRBV20-1 to TRBJ2-2, with TRBD2 matching 7 bases. Germline CDR1 is DFQATT and CDR2 is SNEGSKA (reference sequence). V lost 3 bases and J lost 7; bases outside the gene matches: 5. The CDR3 totals 13 residues. CDR3 sequence: CSARRGWVGELFF. DNA of the CDR3: TGCAGTGCTAGGCGGGGGTGGGTCGGGGAGCTGTTTTTT.

This clonotype came up once. This chain uses TRBV3-1 with TRBJ1-1; perhaps TRBD1 as D (5 bases). Germline CDR1 and CDR2: LGHDT and YNNKEL (reference sequence). This CDR3 is built from 13 residues. Trimming removed 5 bases from V and 5 bases from J, with 12 bases in between. The CDR3 sequence: CASSTRQKTEAFF. The CDR3 nucleotides are TGTGCCAGCAGCACCCGACAGAAGACTGAAGCTTTCTTT.